This T cell receptor (beta chain) appears in the sequencing data of a study of ipilimumab plus nivolumab after autologous stem cell transplantation. Study-wide background: Both relapsed and primary refractory DLBCL were included.

Some clones are missing from TCRdb's copy, which holds only in-frame ones; the method was immunoSEQ multiplex PCR. The profile shows around 84,000 clones, 83% of them singletons. Starting 14 to 28 days after autologous transplant, ipilimumab 1 mg/kg was given. Through week 26, nivolumab 3 mg/kg IV was given weeks 1, 4, 7, 10, then biweekly. Germline V gives CDR1 SEHNR, CDR2 FQNEAQ (reference sequence). Trimming stripped 4 bases from V and 4 bases from J, with 14 bases between. The CDR3 runs 15 residues. The chain couples TRBV7-9 to TRBJ2-1; D remains ambiguous. Sequenced here: PBMCs, sampled in a trial of ipilimumab plus nivolumab as post-transplant consolidation. The sequence was obtained from a male donor with diffuse large B-cell lymphoma. CDR3 DNA: TGTGCCAGCAGCTCCCCCCAACAGCTATACAATGAGCAGTTCTTC. Protein sequence: CASSSPQQLYNEQFF.